This T cell receptor (beta chain) came from a study of T cell therapy after organ transplantation. Points from the study as a whole: Pretherapy CD8 clonality inversely correlated with its fold change after therapy.

With respect to this clone: Antigen unknown.

Sequencing used immunoSEQ multiplex PCR; TCRdb keeps in-frame clones, though not all of them. The sample has around 50,000 clones, around 93% seen once; the top ten hold around 3%. This specimen was CD8+ T cells from blood, taken before autologous CMV-specific T cell therapy. The clonotype was recovered from a human patient who had received a solid organ transplant and had CMV disease.

The DNA of the CDR3 is TGTGCCAGCTCACCACCGGCTAGCGGGAGTTTCGATACGCAGTATTTT. Translation: CASSPPASGSFDTQYF. V is TRBV18 and J is TRBJ2-3; 10 positions agree with TRBD2. CDR3 length equals 16 residues. Germline CDR1 reads KGHSH; CDR2 reads LQKENI. V lost 0 bases to trimming and J lost 6 bases; unmatched junction nucleotides: 6.